The rows below give T cell receptor beta chains drawn from one sample of a study of regulatory T cells in long-lasting Graves disease. TCRdb itself ran the multiplex PCR reads through MiXCR, one entry per CDR3 protein. Counted here are 200,000 to 250,000 distinct CDR3 sequences, around a fifth occurring once; the ten biggest clones make up approximately 12%. The sample was also linked to a second study, of T cells in Graves' hyperthyroidism and ophthalmopathy.

Source: peripheral blood mononuclear cells (PBMCs), taken at new diagnosis, from a patient treated with antithyroid drugs. The receptors were gathered from a woman aged 30 to 39 with Graves disease. The CDR3 runs from the conserved cysteine through the conserved F or W. Each record gives: V gene, D gene, clone size, J gene, CDR3 protein, CDR3 DNA. The D gene is left open where the match is weak. Part of the rows lack a size; the others show once, few, many or a class for expanded clones.

TRBV30	NA	many	TRBJ1-2	CAWSEWLIRLNYGYTF	TGTGCCTGGAGTGAGTGGTTAATTCGCCTGAACTATGGCTACACCTTC
TRBV5-1	NA	many	TRBJ1-2	CASSLTGEGNGYTF	TGCGCCAGCAGCCTGACGGGGGAAGGAAATGGCTACACCTTC
TRBV10-1	TRBD1	many	TRBJ1-5	CASIRDRGSNQPQHF	TGCGCCAGCATCAGAGACAGGGGTAGCAATCAGCCCCAGCATTTT
TRBV6-1	NA	many	TRBJ1-5	CASSEDGRNQPQHF	TGTGCCAGCAGTGAGGACGGGCGCAATCAGCCCCAGCATTTT
TRBV19	NA	many	TRBJ2-3	CASSTRGLPGDTQYF	TGTGCCAGTAGTACCCGGGGGCTCCCCGGAGATACGCAGTATTTT
TRBV20-1	TRBD2	once	TRBJ2-5	CSARDSETSGRVAIGETQYF	TGCAGTGCTAGAGATTCAGAGACTAGCGGGAGGGTTGCAATTGGGGAGACCCAGTACTTC
TRBV7-2	NA	few	TRBJ2-2	CASSHDWNTGELFF	TGTGCCAGCAGCCACGACTGGAACACCGGGGAGCTGTTTTTT
TRBV29-1	NA	many	TRBJ2-3	CSVAAGIRYTDTQYF	TGCAGCGTTGCGGCAGGAATACGCTACACAGATACGCAGTATTTT
TRBV28	TRBD2	many	TRBJ2-1	CASSLTSGIINEQFF	TGTGCCAGCAGTTTAACTAGCGGGATTATCAATGAGCAGTTCTTC
TRBV28	NA	NA	TRBJ2-1	CASSLYSSSYNEQFF	TGTGCCAGCAGTCTCTATTCGAGCTCCTACAATGAGCAGTTCTTC
TRBV9	NA	many	TRBJ1-1	CASSVGMRAEAFF	TGTGCCAGCAGCGTGGGGATGAGGGCTGAAGCTTTCTTT
TRBV10-3	TRBD1	many	TRBJ1-6	CAITRDSNNSPLHF	TGTGCCATCACAAGGGACAGCAATAATTCACCCCTCCACTTT
TRBV2	NA	many	TRBJ2-5	CASSVRVGETQYF	TGTGCCAGCAGTGTGCGGGTGGGAGAGACCCAGTACTTC
TRBV2	NA	NA	TRBJ2-2	CASSEEGRGPRTRHTGELFF	TGTGCCAGCAGTGAGGAGGGGCGGGGTCCGAGGACACGACACACCGGGGAGCTGTTTTTT
TRBV3-1	NA	many	TRBJ2-5	CASSPSAETQYF	TGTGCCAGCAGCCCCTCGGCGGAGACCCAGTACTTC
TRBV28	TRBD1	NA	TRBJ1-1	CASSPRGRGIIRNTEAFF	TGTGCCAGCAGTCCCCGGGGCAGGGGGATTATACGGAACACTGAAGCTTTCTTT
TRBV28	NA	NA	TRBJ2-7	CASRFDREGSYEQYF	TGTGCCAGCAGATTCGACAGGGAGGGCTCCTACGAGCAGTACTTC
TRBV12-5	NA	many	TRBJ2-1	CASVLTASPQAEQFF	TGTGCTAGTGTTTTGACGGCGTCCCCCCAGGCGGAGCAGTTCTTC
TRBV14	TRBD1	many	TRBJ2-7	CASSRDRIYYEQYF	TGTGCCAGCAGTCGGGACAGGATATACTACGAGCAGTACTTC
TRBV5-1	NA	many	TRBJ1-1	CASSLNGILTEAFF	TGCGCCAGCAGCTTGAACGGAATACTGACTGAAGCTTTCTTT
TRBV6-9	NA	NA	TRBJ1-5	CASSYSADQPQHF	TGTGCCAGCAGTTACTCAGCGGACCAGCCCCAGCATTTT
TRBV20-1	NA	NA	TRBJ2-7	CSASGTGSCEQYF	TGCAGTGCTAGCGGGACTGGCTCCTGCGAGCAGTACTTC
TRBV30	TRBD1	many	TRBJ2-2	CAWIKGDRALPGELFF	TGTGCCTGGATAAAGGGGGACAGGGCGCTCCCCGGGGAGCTGTTTTTT
TRBV5-1	NA	many	TRBJ2-5	CASSLTQGSSFRETQYF	TGCGCCAGCAGCTTGACGCAGGGCAGTTCTTTCCGGGAGACCCAGTACTTC
TRBV20-1	TRBD1	NA	TRBJ2-3	CSATDRGHGDTQYF	TGCAGTGCTACGGACAGGGGGCATGGGGATACGCAGTATTTT
TRBV28	TRBD1	once	TRBJ2-5	CASSPLDRVQETQYF	TGTGCCAGCAGTCCCCTGGACAGGGTCCAAGAGACCCAGTACTTC